This T cell receptor (beta chain) was sequenced for a study of blood T cell repertoires in COVID-19. Repertoires were generated with immunoSEQ multiplex PCR, while TCRdb's copy carries only in-frame clones and drops some. The data hold about 59,000 clones, with 70% to 75% observed a single time. The germline gives CDR1 SGHAT, CDR2 FQNNGV. The CDR3 extends over 18 amino acids. V shed 5 bases and J shed 6 bases, with 26 bases lying between them. This clone was detected a few times. The sequencing sample was made of peripheral blood. This clonotype originated in a woman aged 50 to 60 with active or convalescent COVID-19. This chain links TRBV11-2 with TRBJ2-1; tentative D call: TRBD2 (6 bases). The CDR3 DNA sequence: TGTGCCAGCAGCCGACGGGACCCTAGCGCCTACACGACCAATGAGCAGTTCTTC. Translation: CASSRRDPSAYTTNEQFF.